Reported below is one T cell receptor (beta chain). Its specificity is unknown. This entry comes from a study of PD-1 blockade in classical Hodgkin lymphoma. Study conclusions and caveats: Significantly greater TCR diversity emerged by C4D1 in CD4+ cells but not CD8+ cells. The study found complete responders had baseline diversity similar to newly diagnosed patients. Patients excluded were those beginning nivolumab under 1 year after ASCT.

TCRdb's table, derived via immunoSEQ multiplex PCR, lists solely in-frame clones and lacks some. The sample gives about 60,000 clones, 90% of which show up once; around 8.9% is in the top ten. Every patient was affected by relapse after autologous stem cell transplantation, while exposure to brentuximab vedotin was not uniform. The source of this sequence is a human donor with classical Hodgkin lymphoma. The source was peripheral blood mononuclear cells (PBMCs), collected at baseline.

In nucleotides, the CDR3 is TGTGCCAGCAGCTTAGCTTGGGGACAGGGGACCGACGAGCAGTACTTC. As protein: CASSLAWGQGTDEQYF. The chain is built from TRBV7-9 and TRBJ2-7, with TRBD1 matching over 10 bases. Germline V lookup: CDR1 SEHNR, CDR2 FQNEAQ (reference sequence). The CDR3 is 16 residues long. The trim removed 0 bases at V and 5 bases at J, leaving 7 bases unmatched. The variable domain in full, with the rest retrieved from reference TRBV7-9 and TRBJ2-7, is DTGVSQNPRHKITKRGQNVTFRCDPISEHNRLYWYRQTLGQGPEFLTYFQNEAQLEKSRLLSDRFSAERPKGSFSTLEIQRTEQGDSAMYLCASSLAWGQGTDEQYFGPGTRLTVT.